The 22 T cell receptor beta chains below come from one sample, sequenced in a study of coeliac disease. Clones were read by immunoSEQ multiplex PCR, and TCRdb kept only the in-frame ones, dropping some. The sample has roughly 4,800 clones, roughly 72% seen once. The sample taken for sequencing was lymphocytes from the gut lamina propria. These receptors all stem from a man between 18 and 29 years old with celiac disease on a gluten-free diet.

This clone has just a few counts. The chain links TRBV6-5 to TRBJ1-1; perhaps TRBD1 as D (6 bases). The germline V and J ends were trimmed by 7 bases and 0 bases, with 12 bases remaining between them. There are 14 residues in the CDR3. The germline V gene encodes CDR1 MNHEY and CDR2 SVGAGI. The CDR3 DNA follows: TGTGCCAGCACCTTGGGGGCGGTGAACACTGAAGCTTTCTTT. Amino acid sequence: CASTLGAVNTEAFF.

The V call is TRBV6-5, the J call TRBJ1-3; no firm D call. The CDR3 is 12 amino acids. V lost 7 bases, J lost 3 bases, and 7 bases lay in between. Germline assignment: CDR1 MNHEY and CDR2 SVGAGI. The CDR3 spells CASNLVGNTIYF. The CDR3 DNA reads as TGTGCCAGCAATCTAGTTGGAAACACCATATATTTT.

This chain connects TRBV18 to TRBJ2-5; 10 bases align to TRBD2. V dropped 1 base and J dropped 14; count of bases not matched to a gene: 7. The V gene's germline CDR1 is KGHSH and CDR2 LQKENI. The CDR3 consists of 13 residues. CDR3 sequence: CASSPLAGGLGYF. CDR3 DNA: TGTGCCAGCTCACCACTAGCGGGGGGCCTCGGTTACTTC.

This clone was recorded once. V and J are TRBV7-2 and TRBJ2-5; 7 bases fit TRBD2. V was clipped by 4 bases and J by 5 bases; unmatched bases: 10. The CDR3 loop spans 15 amino acids. Germline V gene sequence: CDR1 SGHTA, CDR2 FQGNSA. CDR3 bases: TGTGCCAGCAGCTCCGGGGACGCGGGAGTGGAGACCCAGTACTTC. This translates into CASSSGDAGVETQYF.

The chain employs TRBV5-1 and TRBJ1-2; possible D gene TRBD1, 5 bases. Per the germline V gene, CDR1 is SGHRS and CDR2 is YFSETQ. Trimming pared 1 base from V and 1 base from J, leaving 8 bases between. The CDR3 covers 14 residues. The CDR3 loop reads CASSLLGDNYGYTF. CDR3 nucleotide sequence: TGCGCCAGCAGCTTGTTAGGGGATAACTATGGCTACACCTTC.

The sample holds a few counts of this clone. The chain recombines TRBV28 with TRBJ2-3; 12 positions agree with TRBD2. The CDR3 length is 20 residues. Germline V CDR1 and CDR2: MDHEN, SYDVKM. The ends lost 5 bases at V and 0 bases at J; junction bases unmatched: 15. CDR3 bases: TGTGCCAGCAGTCCCCTATTTACTAGCGGGGGGTACGATAGCACAGATACGCAGTATTTT. Its translation is CASSPLFTSGGYDSTDTQYF. Looking up the rest from reference TRBV28 and TRBJ2-3 gives the full variable domain: DVKVTQSSRYLVKRTGEKVFLECVQDMDHENMFWYRQDPGLGLRLIYFSYDVKMKEKGDIPEGYSVSREKKERFSLILESASTNQTSMYLCASSPLFTSGGYDSTDTQYFGPGTRLTVL.

The rearrangement links TRBV27 to TRBJ1-2; possible D gene TRBD1, 6 bases. The V end was cut by 1 base, the J end by 6 bases, with 9 bases between. CDR1 is MNHEY, CDR2 SMNVEV, per germline (reference sequence). This CDR3 region has 13 residues. The CDR3: CASSLLAGDGYTF. The CDR3 region has the DNA TGTGCCAGCAGTTTATTGGCAGGGGATGGCTACACCTTC.

The chain uses TRBV4-1 and TRBJ2-7; D remains unclear. The V and J ends lost 3 bases and 2 bases respectively, with 8 bases between them. The CDR3 consists of 13 residues. From germline, CDR1 is MGHRA and CDR2 YSYEKL. The CDR3 protein is CASSHPGPYEQYF. The CDR3 nucleotides are TGCGCCAGCAGCCATCCTGGGCCCTACGAGCAGTACTTC.

This clone rates as medium-sized. This chain uses TRBV2 with TRBJ2-1, with D possibly being TRBD2 (5 bases). The CDR3 is made up of 15 amino acids. Per the germline V gene, CDR1 is SNHLY and CDR2 is FYNNEI. The V end lost 0 bases, the J end lost 4 bases, and 10 bases lay between the germline ends. The CDR3 sequence is CASSEADSYYNEQFF. CDR3 DNA: TGTGCCAGCAGTGAAGCGGACTCCTATTACAATGAGCAGTTCTTC.

J is TRBJ2-5 and V is TRBV28, with a weak D call TRBD1 (7 bases). The germline V gene encodes CDR1 MDHEN and CDR2 SYDVKM. The CDR3 contains 15 residues. Trimming removed 3 bases at V and 11 bases at J, with 22 bases between. The CDR3 DNA follows: TGTGCCAGCAGTTTGAGGGGGCACCTTCGACGGGAGCAGTACTTC. Its translation: CASSLRGHLRREQYF. The variable domain in full, completed from reference TRBV28 and TRBJ2-5, reads DVKVTQSSRYLVKRTGEKVFLECVQDMDHENMFWYRQDPGLGLRLIYFSYDVKMKEKGDIPEGYSVSREKKERFSLILESASTNQTSMYLCASSLRGHLRREQYFGPGTRLLVL.

This sequence joins TRBV4-2 and TRBJ1-4; TRBD1 agrees at 7 bases. The CDR3 consists of 15 residues. The junction had 8 bases not matched to a gene; V was cut back by 4 bases and J by 6 bases. The V gene's germline CDR1 is LGHNA and CDR2 YNFKEQ. The CDR3 DNA sequence: TGTGCCAGCAGCCTACTCGGGACAGACGATGAAAAACTGTTTTTT. This encodes CASSLLGTDDEKLFF.

The chain joins TRBV18 to TRBJ1-1, with 8 positions matching TRBD1. CDR1 is KGHSH and CDR2 is LQKENI in the germline V gene. The length of the CDR3 is 16 residues. The V and J ends lost 2 bases and 1 base, in that order; junction bases with no gene match: 6. The chain's CDR3 is CASSPGTGLRNTEAFF. The DNA for the CDR3 is TGTGCCAGCTCACCAGGGACAGGCCTGAGGAACACTGAAGCTTTCTTT.

This chain links TRBV6-5 with TRBJ2-3; maybe TRBD1 (5 bases). This CDR3 is built from 15 residues. Germline CDR1 and CDR2: MNHEY and SVGAGI. V was shortened by 1 base and J by 5 bases, with 13 bases between the two germline ends. In DNA form, the CDR3 reads TGTGCCAGCAGTTACTACAGGATAGCAGTAGATACGCAGTATTTT. It translates to CASSYYRIAVDTQYF.

This clone appeared a few times. The chain carries TRBV27 and TRBJ2-2; 8 bases match TRBD2. Germline CDR1 and CDR2: MNHEY and SMNVEV (reference sequence). The ends lost 5 bases at V and 4 bases at J; junction bases unmatched: 15. The length of the CDR3 is 18 residues. CDR3 DNA: TGTGCCAGCAGTATAGGGCCCCCAGCGGGGGCGGGCACCGGGGAGCTGTTTTTT. Protein: CASSIGPPAGAGTGELFF.

The chain has TRBV5-1 and TRBJ1-1; 7 bases match TRBD1. The CDR3 consists of 16 residues. V lost 4 bases to trimming and J lost 2 bases; unmatched junction nucleotides: 11. The germline gives CDR1 SGHRS, CDR2 YFSETQ. The CDR3 nucleotides read TGCGCCAGCAGCGCCCTCACAGGGGCCCAAAACACTGAAGCTTTCTTT. Protein product: CASSALTGAQNTEAFF. Full variable domain (outside the CDR3, taken from reference TRBV5-1 and TRBJ1-1): KAGVTQTPRYLIKTRGQQVTLSCSPISGHRSVSWYQQTPGQGLQFLFEYFSETQRNKGNFPGRFSGRQFSNSRSEMNVSTLELGDSALYLCASSALTGAQNTEAFFGQGTRLTVV.

The chain is built from TRBV9 and TRBJ2-1; 9 bases map to TRBD2. There are 16 residues in the CDR3. J was trimmed by 4 bases and V by 4 bases; bases with no gene match: 9. Germline values: CDR1 SGDLS, CDR2 YYNGEE. The CDR3 here is CASSPQGSGGYNEQFF. The CDR3 DNA sequence: TGTGCCAGCAGCCCTCAGGGTAGCGGGGGTTACAATGAGCAGTTCTTC.

This clone showed up just a few times. Written as DNA, the CDR3 is TGCGCCAGCAGCTTAGGACAGATGAACACTGAAGCTTTCTTT. Protein: CASSLGQMNTEAFF. The J gene is TRBJ1-1, the V gene TRBV5-1; perhaps TRBD1 as D (6 bases). The germline CDR1 and CDR2 sequences are SGHRS and YFSETQ. Trimming removed 2 bases at V and 0 bases at J, with 8 bases between. This CDR3 comprises 14 residues. The entire variable domain, with the rest obtained from reference TRBV5-1 and TRBJ1-1, is as follows: KAGVTQTPRYLIKTRGQQVTLSCSPISGHRSVSWYQQTPGQGLQFLFEYFSETQRNKGNFPGRFSGRQFSNSRSEMNVSTLELGDSALYLCASSLGQMNTEAFFGQGTRLTVV.

The chain employs TRBV6-1 and TRBJ1-6, with D perhaps TRBD1 (5 bases). CDR1 and CDR2 from the germline V gene are MNHNS and SASEGT. The CDR3 runs to 14 residues. Trimming removed 1 base from V and 7 bases from J, with 8 bases in between. CDR3 protein: CASSEGAGNSPLHF. The CDR3 nucleotides read TGTGCCAGCAGTGAAGGGGCAGGGAATTCACCCCTCCACTTT.

This clone showed up just once. The chain carries TRBV30 and TRBJ1-6; D perhaps matches TRBD1 (5 bases). Trimming shortened V by 1 base and J by 6 bases, and 19 bases separated the two germline ends. The CDR3 is made up of 17 amino acids. The germline V gene encodes CDR1 GTSNPN and CDR2 SVGIG (reference sequence). Here the CDR3 DNA reads TGTGCCTGGAGTGGTAATATCTGGTCAGGGCCTAATTCACCCCTCCACTTT. It yields the protein CAWSGNIWSGPNSPLHF.

The rearrangement joins TRBV28 to TRBJ1-6; D unclear. CDR3 length equals 13 residues. V lost 11 bases and J lost 9, with 17 bases in between. CDR1 and CDR2 (germline): MDHEN, SYDVKM. The CDR3 DNA sequence: TGTGCCGGTAGAGGGATGTCTGCTTCACCCCTCCACTTT. Translating it yields CAGRGMSASPLHF.

The chain couples TRBV6-5 to TRBJ2-5, with D perhaps TRBD2 (5 bases). The J call may not be correct, given that the DNA end is closer to TRBJ2-7. CDR3 length: 14 amino acids. Germline CDR1 reads MNHEY; CDR2 reads SVGAGI. CDR3 DNA sequence: TGTGCCAGCACCCGAGGGCCTTTGACCTACGAGCAGTACTTC. This encodes CASTRGPLTYEQYF.

The rearrangement links TRBV7-2 to TRBJ2-5; TRBD2 aligns across 11 bases. The CDR3 length is 16 residues. CDR1 and CDR2 (germline): SGHTA, FQGNSA. Trimming removed 6 bases from V and 7 bases from J; junction bases left unmatched: 13. For the CDR3, the DNA is TGTGCCAGCAGACGTACTAGCGGGGGAGGGGGAGGGACCCAGTACTTC. This encodes CASRRTSGGGGGTQYF.